This T cell receptor beta chain is drawn from a study of blood T cell repertoires in COVID-19. Study details: Samples came from the United States, Italy and Spain, spanning acute and convalescent COVID-19. PBMCs, B-cell-depleted T cells, or T cells were the source of the cDNA or gDNA that made up the material.

Original data processing: Reference gene primer amplification in the assay estimated nucleated cell counts. Generated by immunoSEQ multiplex PCR, the TCRdb table keeps only in-frame clones and is missing some. V and J calls and clone size are those listed in that table; D and trimming were worked out from the DNA. Counted here are about 180,000 clones, around 88% occurring once; the ten biggest clones make up roughly 3.7%. Germline V CDR1 and CDR2: MGHDK, SYGVNS. The V end lost 8 bases, the J end lost 2 bases, and 16 bases lay between the germline ends. The CDR3 loop spans 15 amino acids. This clonotype originated in a woman in her 30s with acute or convalescent COVID-19. The chain recombines TRBV25-1 with TRBJ2-1; D perhaps matches TRBD1 (5 bases). Specimen: peripheral blood. The CDR3 coding sequence is TGTGCCAGCCAGGGTTTTACGCGGACCTACAATGAGCAGTTCTTC. Protein: CASQGFTRTYNEQFF.